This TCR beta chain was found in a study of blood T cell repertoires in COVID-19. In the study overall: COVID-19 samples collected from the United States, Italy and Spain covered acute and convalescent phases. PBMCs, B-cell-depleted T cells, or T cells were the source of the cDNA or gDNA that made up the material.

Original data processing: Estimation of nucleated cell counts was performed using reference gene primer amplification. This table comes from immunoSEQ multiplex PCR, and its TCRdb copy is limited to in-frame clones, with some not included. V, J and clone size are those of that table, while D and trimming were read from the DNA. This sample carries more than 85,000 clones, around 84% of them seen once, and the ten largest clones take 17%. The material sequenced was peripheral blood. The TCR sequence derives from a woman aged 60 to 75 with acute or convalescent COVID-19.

CDR3 residues: CASSPREGTGADYGYTF. CDR3 DNA: TGTGCCAGCAGCCCACGGGAGGGGACAGGGGCTGACTATGGCTACACCTTC. This chain joins TRBV7-9 and TRBJ1-2; 10 bases align to TRBD1. The CDR3 sequence is 17 residues long. Per the germline V gene, CDR1 is SEHNR and CDR2 is FQNEAQ (reference sequence). The V segment lost 5 bases and the J segment 3 bases; nucleotides outside the gene matches: 12.